The rows below give T cell receptor beta chains drawn from one sample of a study of T cell changes during pregnancy in multiple sclerosis. Data came from immunoSEQ multiplex PCR; TCRdb stores just in-frame clones and leaves some out. The sample lists about 93,000 clones, around 94% occurring once. Sequenced here: peripheral blood, sampled after pregnancy. Every receptor here comes from a female donor with multiple sclerosis, enrolled in a pregnancy study. Both conserved end residues are part of each CDR3. A D gene is named only where the DNA matches it firmly. The listing skips clone size in some rows; elsewhere it reads once, few, many or a size class.

j_call clone_size v_call d_call cdr3_nt cdr3_aa
TRBJ2-7 . TRBV6-5 . TGTGCCAGCAGTTACTCGGAGCAGGGTGGCTACGAGCAGTACTTC CASSYSEQGGYEQYF
TRBJ2-3 . TRBV6-1 . TGTGCCAGCAGTGCCCGACAGGCCCTACATAGCACAGATACGCAGTATTTT CASSARQALHSTDTQYF
TRBJ2-7 . TRBV13 . TGTGCCAGCAGCTTAGGGGGCGCTTCAATTCGACAGTACTTC CASSLGGASIRQYF
TRBJ2-2 . TRBV27 . TGTGCCAGCAGTTTATTGGACAGCAATAAGGGGAACACCGGGGAGCTGTTTTTT CASSLLDSNKGNTGELFF
TRBJ2-5 . TRBV6-1 . TGTGCCAGCAGTGAAGGGGTAGCGGTGGTAGAGACCCAGTACTTC CASSEGVAVVETQYF
TRBJ1-5 . TRBV6-4 TRBD1 TGTGCCAGCAATACAACAGGGGTTGGCAATCAGCCCCAGCATTTT CASNTTGVGNQPQHF
TRBJ1-1 . TRBV2 . TGTGCCAGCAGTGAAAGGGAGGGGAGATTT CASSEREGRF
TRBJ2-7 . TRBV11-2 . TGTGCCAGCAGCTTAGTCGCGGGCTCCTACGAGCAGTACTTC CASSLVAGSYEQYF
TRBJ1-2 . TRBV9 . TGTGCCAGCAGCCCCTGGCCTCGTAGACAGGACGGCTATGGCTACACCTTC CASSPWPRRQDGYGYTF
TRBJ1-6 few TRBV11-3 . TGTGCCAGCAGCTTAGGAGAAAATTCACCCCTCCACTTT CASSLGENSPLHF
TRBJ1-5 . TRBV27 TRBD1 TGTGCCAGCAGTAAGACAGGGGTGAATCAGCCCCAGCATTTT CASSKTGVNQPQHF
TRBJ2-5 . TRBV4-2 . TGTGCCAGCAGCCAAGATGGCCTAGACCCTACAAAAGAGACCCAGTACTTC CASSQDGLDPTKETQYF
TRBJ2-3 . TRBV5-1 TRBD2 TGCGCCAGCAGTCCGCCCGTAGCGGGGGGAAGCACAGATACGCAGTATTTT CASSPPVAGGSTDTQYF
TRBJ2-6 . TRBV19 TRBD1 TGTGCCAGCTCGGGACAGCGCTCCGGGGCCAACGTCCTGACTTTC CASSGQRSGANVLTF
TRBJ1-4 . TRBV6-1 TRBD1 TGTGCCAGCGGTCAAGGACAGGGAGGCGAAAAACTGTTTTTT CASGQGQGGEKLFF
TRBJ2-5 . TRBV7-6 TRBD2 TGTGCCAGCAGGTCGGGACTAGATAACCCAGAGACCCAGTACTTC CASRSGLDNPETQYF
TRBJ2-3 . TRBV6-5 . TGTGCCAGCAGTTACTCTTATGACAGACGCACAGATACGCAGTATTTT CASSYSYDRRTDTQYF
TRBJ1-1 . TRBV6-1 . TGTGCCGGTCGGAGGGGAAGTGACACTGAAGCTTTCTTT CAGRRGSDTEAFF
TRBJ2-1 . TRBV5-6 TRBD2 TGTGCCGGCGGACTAGCGGGAAGGGGTGAGCAGTTCTTC CAGGLAGRGEQFF
TRBJ2-6 . TRBV18 . TGTGCCAGCTCACCGCTGGAGGGAACTGGGGCCAACGTCCTGACTTTC CASSPLEGTGANVLTF
TRBJ2-2 . TRBV5-6 TRBD2 TGTGCCAGCAGCTCGCGGCGGACTAGCGGGGGTGCGAACACCGGGGAGCTGTTTTTT CASSSRRTSGGANTGELFF
TRBJ2-1 . TRBV7-2 TRBD2 TGTGCCAGCAGCGCGAGACTAGCGGGAGGGCTGGATGAGCAGTTCTTC CASSARLAGGLDEQFF
TRBJ1-1 . TRBV6-5 . TGTGCCAGCAGTACAGGATACACTGAAGCTTTCTTT CASSTGYTEAFF
TRBJ1-5 . TRBV4-2 . TGTGCCAGCAGCCACGGCCGACAGAAAAATCAGCCCCAGCATTTT CASSHGRQKNQPQHF
TRBJ2-7 once TRBV2 TRBD2 TGTGCCAGCAGACGACTAGCGGGGGGACCGGGATCCTCCTACGAGCAGTACTTC CASRRLAGGPGSSYEQYF
TRBJ2-3 . TRBV7-2 TRBD2 TGTGCCAGCAGCTTCCTGGGTGGGGGGGTTGATACGCAGTATTTT CASSFLGGGVDTQYF
TRBJ1-2 . TRBV6-5 TRBD1 TGTGCCAGCAGTGTAGGACAGGGGGTTTACTATGGCTACACCTTC CASSVGQGVYYGYTF
TRBJ1-1 few TRBV5-5 . TGTGCCAGCAGCTTGGATGGCTCTGAAGCTTTCTTT CASSLDGSEAFF
TRBJ1-2 few TRBV7-8 . TGTGCCAGCAGCCCTGGCCCCACCCAGGGGTATGGCTACACCTTC CASSPGPTQGYGYTF
TRBJ1-5 . TRBV30 . TGTGCCTGGAGTCGACATAGTAATCAGCCCCAGCATTTT CAWSRHSNQPQHF
TRBJ2-1 . TRBV29-1 . TGCAGCGTTGAAACCCCCAGGGCCAGCTCCTACAATGAGCAGTTCTTC CSVETPRASSYNEQFF
TRBJ2-2 . TRBV29-1 TRBD1 TGCAGCGTTGGACAGGGGAACACCGGGGAGCTGTTTTTT CSVGQGNTGELFF
TRBJ2-7 . TRBV6-5 . TGTGCCAGCAGACTCCGGGGTAGTTACGAGCAGTACTTC CASRLRGSYEQYF
TRBJ1-5 . TRBV19 . TGTGCCAGTAGTATTCTGGCGGGGCGGGATCAGCCCCAGCATTTT CASSILAGRDQPQHF
TRBJ1-2 once TRBV6-5 . TGTGCCAGCAGTTATTCCGGACAGAGCATTAACTATGGCTACACCTTC CASSYSGQSINYGYTF
TRBJ2-3 . TRBV5-1 TRBD1 TGCGCCAGCAACGGACAGGGGGCTTCCACAGATACGCAGTATTTT CASNGQGASTDTQYF
TRBJ2-1 once TRBV5-6 . TGTGCCAGCAGCTTGGAAGTAGTGAGCGCCTACAATGAGCAGTTCTTC CASSLEVVSAYNEQFF
TRBJ2-3 . TRBV4-2 . TGTGCCAGCAGCCAAGATTCGTGGCGGGCAGATACGCAGTATTTT CASSQDSWRADTQYF
TRBJ1-2 . TRBV9 TRBD1 TGTGCCAGCAGCGTAACAGGGGCACCCTATGGCTACACCTTC CASSVTGAPYGYTF
TRBJ2-3 once TRBV7-6 TRBD2 TGTGCCAGCAGCTTAGCTGGGGGGGTCATGCAGTATTTT CASSLAGGVMQYF
TRBJ1-4 . TRBV6-5 . TGTGCCAGCAGTTACAGGACAGATAATGAAAAACTGTTTTTT CASSYRTDNEKLFF
TRBJ1-5 . TRBV10-3 . TGTGCCATCAGTGAGGGGGGCAGTCAGAGCAATCAGCCCCAGCATTTT CAISEGGSQSNQPQHF
TRBJ2-7 . TRBV5-6 . TGTGCCAGCAGCCCGGGACTGCCGTACGAGCAGTACTTC CASSPGLPYEQYF
TRBJ2-7 . TRBV19 . TGTGCCAGTAGTACTAGGCTGGATCGGGGCTACGAGCAGTACTTC CASSTRLDRGYEQYF
TRBJ2-5 . TRBV11-3 . TGTGCCAGCAGCCTCCGGGGGACCGAGACCCAGTACTTC CASSLRGTETQYF
TRBJ2-1 . TRBV18 TRBD2 TGTGCCAGCTCACCACCTAACTCGGGGGGCAATGAGCAGTTCTTC CASSPPNSGGNEQFF
TRBJ1-1 . TRBV4-1 . TGCGCCAGCAGCCAAGATAGGACAGACTTGAACACTGAAGCTTTCTTT CASSQDRTDLNTEAFF
TRBJ2-7 . TRBV5-1 . TGCGCCAGCAGCTTGGGCCCCAGGGTTATGAAGGCAACGTACGAGCAGTACTTC CASSLGPRVMKATYEQYF
TRBJ2-1 once TRBV6-6 . TGTGCCAGCCGGGGGACAGAACATGAGCAGTTCTTC CASRGTEHEQFF
TRBJ2-5 . TRBV4-2 . TGTGCCAGCAGCCAAGGCGGGGGCCTCCAAGAGACCCAGTACTTC CASSQGGGLQETQYF